This paragraph covers one T cell receptor (beta chain) sequence. These data belong to a study of blood T cell repertoires in COVID-19. The CDR3 extends over 18 amino acids. Germline lookup yields CDR1 SGDLS and CDR2 YYNGEE. V shed 0 bases, J shed 5 bases, and the junction held 10 bases outside the gene matches. Sequencing used immunoSEQ multiplex PCR; TCRdb keeps in-frame clones, though not all of them. In the table there are 150,000 to 200,000 clones, 79% of which are singletons. The TCR originated in a man in his sixties with active or convalescent COVID-19. The V gene is TRBV9, the J gene TRBJ2-3; 12 bases match TRBD2. Input material: peripheral blood. The CDR3 nucleotides are TGTGCCAGCAGCGTAGCTACAAGGGCTAGCGGGAGGGAAGATACGCAGTATTTT. Translating it yields CASSVATRASGREDTQYF.